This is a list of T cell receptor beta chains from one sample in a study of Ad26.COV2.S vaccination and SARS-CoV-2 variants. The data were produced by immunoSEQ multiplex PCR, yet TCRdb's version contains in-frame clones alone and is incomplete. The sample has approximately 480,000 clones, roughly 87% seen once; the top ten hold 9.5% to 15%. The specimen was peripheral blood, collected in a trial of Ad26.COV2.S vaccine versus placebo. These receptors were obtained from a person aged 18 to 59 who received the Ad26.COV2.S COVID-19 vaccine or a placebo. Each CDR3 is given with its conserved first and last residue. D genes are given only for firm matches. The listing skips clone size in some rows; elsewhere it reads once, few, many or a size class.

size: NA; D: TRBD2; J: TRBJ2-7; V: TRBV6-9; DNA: TGTGCCAGCAGTTATTCCCTACAAGCGGGAGGGCCCTACGAGCAGTACTTC; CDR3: CASSYSLQAGGPYEQYF
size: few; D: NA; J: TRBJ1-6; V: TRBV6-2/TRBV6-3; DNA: TGTGCCAGCAGTTACTCGGGCAGTCATTCACCCCTCCACTTT; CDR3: CASSYSGSHSPLHF
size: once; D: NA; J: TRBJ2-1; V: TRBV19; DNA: TGTGCCAGTAACGTGGGGTCTGGTTTATACAATGAGCAGTTCTTC; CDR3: CASNVGSGLYNEQFF
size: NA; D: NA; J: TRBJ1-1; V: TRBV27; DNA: TGTGCCAGCAGTTTGGGCCTCCCGGGGGGTGGGACTGAAGCTTTCTTT; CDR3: CASSLGLPGGGTEAFF
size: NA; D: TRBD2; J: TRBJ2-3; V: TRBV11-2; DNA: TGTGCCAGCTCGAGGGAAGCGGGGCCCACTCATACGCAGTATTTT; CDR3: CASSREAGPTHTQYF
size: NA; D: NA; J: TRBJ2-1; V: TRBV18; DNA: TGTGCCAGCTCACTAGGGACAAACCTACAACTGGTTGAGCAGTTCTTC; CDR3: CASSLGTNLQLVEQFF
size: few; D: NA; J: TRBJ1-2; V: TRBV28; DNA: TGTGCCAGCAGTTTATCACTGGTACCTAGTGGCTACACCTTC; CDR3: CASSLSLVPSGYTF
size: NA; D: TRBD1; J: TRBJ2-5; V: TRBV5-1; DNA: TGCGCCAGCAGCCCCGACAGGGCGGAAGAGACCCAGTACTTC; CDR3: CASSPDRAEETQYF
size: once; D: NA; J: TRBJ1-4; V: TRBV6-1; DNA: TGTGCCAGCAATAGGGGTACTAATGAAAAACTGTTTTTT; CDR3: CASNRGTNEKLFF
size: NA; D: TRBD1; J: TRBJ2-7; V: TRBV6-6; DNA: TGTGCCAGCAGTTTTGCAGGGGGTACTTACGAGCAGTACTTC; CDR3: CASSFAGGTYEQYF
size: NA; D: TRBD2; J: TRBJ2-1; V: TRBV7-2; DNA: TGTGCCAGCAGACGACCGGGACTAGCGGATTACAATGAGCAGTTCTTC; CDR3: CASRRPGLADYNEQFF
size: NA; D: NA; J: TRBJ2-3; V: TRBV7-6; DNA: TGTGCCAGGCCCGATACGCAGTATTTT; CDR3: CARPDTQYF
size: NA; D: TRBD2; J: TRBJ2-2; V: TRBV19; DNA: TGTGCCAGTAGTATTGGGACTAGCGGACCAACCGGGGAGCTGTTTTTT; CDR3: CASSIGTSGPTGELFF
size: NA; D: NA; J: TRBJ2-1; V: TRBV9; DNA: TGTGCCAGCAGCCGCGGGCGCTCCTACAATGAGCAGTTCTTC; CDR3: CASSRGRSYNEQFF
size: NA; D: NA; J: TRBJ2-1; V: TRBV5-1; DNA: TGCGCCAGCAGCTTGGATACAAGTTCCTACAATGAGCAGTTCTTC; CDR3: CASSLDTSSYNEQFF
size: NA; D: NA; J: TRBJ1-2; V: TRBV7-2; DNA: TGTGCCAGCAGCTTTGACAGGCGGTATGGCTACACCTTC; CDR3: CASSFDRRYGYTF
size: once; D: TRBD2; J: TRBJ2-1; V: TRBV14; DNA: TGTGCCAGCCGTCGATCCGGGACTAGTCAGTTCTTC; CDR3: CASRRSGTSQFF
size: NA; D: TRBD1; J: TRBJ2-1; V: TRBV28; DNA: TGTGCCAGCGGGGAAAACAGGGGGAACTACAATGAGCAGTTCTTC; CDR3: CASGENRGNYNEQFF
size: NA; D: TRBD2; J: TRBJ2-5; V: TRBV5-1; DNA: TGCGCCAGCAGCTTGGGAGCGGGGAACCAAGAGACCCAGTACTTC; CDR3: CASSLGAGNQETQYF
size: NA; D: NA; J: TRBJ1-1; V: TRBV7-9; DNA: TGTGCCAGCAGCCCTACCCCATGGGACTCCCTCCATGGGGGGACTGAAGCTTTCTTT; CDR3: CASSPTPWDSLHGGTEAFF
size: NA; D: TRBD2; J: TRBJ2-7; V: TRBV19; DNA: TGTGCCAGCCTACTGGGGCTAGCGGGAACGATCTCCTACGAGCAGTACTTC; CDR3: CASLLGLAGTISYEQYF
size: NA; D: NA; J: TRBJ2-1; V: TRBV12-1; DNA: TGTGCCAGCAGAGGGAGCTCCTACAATGAGCAGTTCTTC; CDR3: CASRGSSYNEQFF
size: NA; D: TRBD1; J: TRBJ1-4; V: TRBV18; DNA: TGTGCCAGCTCACCTTCCGGACAGGGGCTTAATGAAAAACTGTTTTTT; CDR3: CASSPSGQGLNEKLFF
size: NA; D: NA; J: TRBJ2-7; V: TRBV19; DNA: TGTGCCAGTACCGCCGACGGAACCTACGAGCAGTACTTC; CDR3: CASTADGTYEQYF
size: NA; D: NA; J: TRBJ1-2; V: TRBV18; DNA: TGTGCCAGCTCACCCAGAGCCGGGACTAGGGATGGCTACACCTTC; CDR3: CASSPRAGTRDGYTF
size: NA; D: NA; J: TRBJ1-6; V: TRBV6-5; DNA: TGTGCCAGCAGGGGGCCGACCTCTAATTCACCCCTCCACTTT; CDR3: CASRGPTSNSPLHF
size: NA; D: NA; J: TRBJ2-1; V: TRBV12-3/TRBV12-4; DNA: TGTGCCACTACACCATGGGGTACCGGTGAGCAGTTCTTC; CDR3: CATTPWGTGEQFF
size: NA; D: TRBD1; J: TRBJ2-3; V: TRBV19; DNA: TGTGCCAGTAGTAGCACTGGGACAGGGACTACAGATACGCAGTATTTT; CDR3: CASSSTGTGTTDTQYF
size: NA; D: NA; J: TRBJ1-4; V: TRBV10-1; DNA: TGCGCCAGCAGTCCCGGGACCCGGGAGGAAAAACTGTTTTTT; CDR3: CASSPGTREEKLFF
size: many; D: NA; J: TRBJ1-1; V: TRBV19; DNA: TGTGCCAGTCCCAACAGGGCTCACACTGAAGCTTTCTTT; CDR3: CASPNRAHTEAFF
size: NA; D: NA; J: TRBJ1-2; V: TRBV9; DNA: TGTGCCAGCAGCGTAGGGGCAGGGGATCCTTATGGCTACACCTTC; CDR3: CASSVGAGDPYGYTF
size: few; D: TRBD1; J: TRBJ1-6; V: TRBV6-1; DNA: TGTGCCAGCAGTGAAGCGGGACAGGGAGGCGGGTCACCCCTCCACTTT; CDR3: CASSEAGQGGGSPLHF
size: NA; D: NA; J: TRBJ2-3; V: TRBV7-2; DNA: TGTGCCAGCCGAGGGACGAATACGCAGTATTTT; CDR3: CASRGTNTQYF
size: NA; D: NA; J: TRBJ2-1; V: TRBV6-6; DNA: TGTGCCAGCAGTCAAGGACGGGGGATCAATGAGCAGTTCTTC; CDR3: CASSQGRGINEQFF
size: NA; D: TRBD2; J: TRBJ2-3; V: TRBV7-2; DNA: TGTGCCAGCACCACTCTCGGGGGTTTACTAGCGGGAGTTAGTGCGCAGTATTTT; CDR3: CASTTLGGLLAGVSAQYF
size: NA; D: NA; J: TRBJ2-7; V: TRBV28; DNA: TGTGCCAGCACCTACAGCGAGCGGAGCTCCTACGAGCAGTACTTC; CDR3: CASTYSERSSYEQYF
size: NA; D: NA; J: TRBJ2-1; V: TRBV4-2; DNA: TGTGCCAGCAGCCAAGGTATCTCGAATGAGCAGTTCTTC; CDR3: CASSQGISNEQFF
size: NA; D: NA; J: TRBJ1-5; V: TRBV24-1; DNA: TGTGCCACCAGTGCTTTCCAGCCCCAGCATTTT; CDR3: CATSAFQPQHF
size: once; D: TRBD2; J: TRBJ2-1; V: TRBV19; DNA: TGTGCCAGTAGTATAGGAGGTAGCGGGAGGGCCCTAGTCAATGAGCAGTTCTTC; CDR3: CASSIGGSGRALVNEQFF
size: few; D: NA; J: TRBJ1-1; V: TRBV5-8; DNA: TGTGCCAGCAGCTTGAATCTCAGGACAGACAGCACTGAAGCTTTCTTT; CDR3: CASSLNLRTDSTEAFF
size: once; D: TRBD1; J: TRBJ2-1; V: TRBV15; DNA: TGTGCCACCAGCAGATCTGGACAGGGGGCTAATGAGCAGTTCTTC; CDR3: CATSRSGQGANEQFF
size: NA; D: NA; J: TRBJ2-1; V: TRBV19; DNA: TGTGCCAGTAGTCCTACTAAGCAAGGTCACAATGAGCAGTTCTTC; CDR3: CASSPTKQGHNEQFF
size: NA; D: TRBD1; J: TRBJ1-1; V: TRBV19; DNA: TGTGCCAGTAAAATGGGGGACAGGGTAAACACTGAAGCTTTCTTT; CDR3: CASKMGDRVNTEAFF
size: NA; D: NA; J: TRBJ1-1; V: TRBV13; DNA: TGTGCCAGCAGCTTAGGTCCAGGGGTGATCGCTGAAGCTTTCTTT; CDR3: CASSLGPGVIAEAFF
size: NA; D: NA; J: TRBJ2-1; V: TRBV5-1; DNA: TGCGCCAGCAGCTTTGCCGACCGGGACCCTAGGGTCGGTGAGCAGTTCTTC; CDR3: CASSFADRDPRVGEQFF
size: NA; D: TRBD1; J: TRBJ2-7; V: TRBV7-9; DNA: TGTGCCAGCAGCTCCGGGACAGGCGGGATCTACGAGCAGTACTTC; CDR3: CASSSGTGGIYEQYF
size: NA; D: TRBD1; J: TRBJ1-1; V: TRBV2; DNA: TGTGCCAGCAGTCCGACCGGGACAGAGATGGGCACTGAAGCTTTCTTT; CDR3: CASSPTGTEMGTEAFF
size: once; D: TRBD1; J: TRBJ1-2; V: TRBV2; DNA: TGTGCCAGCAGCGCTAGGACAGGGGTTGACTATGGCTACACCTTC; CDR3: CASSARTGVDYGYTF
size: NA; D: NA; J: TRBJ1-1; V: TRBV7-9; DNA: TGTGCCAGCAGCCGGACCACTGAAGCTTTCTTT; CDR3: CASSRTTEAFF
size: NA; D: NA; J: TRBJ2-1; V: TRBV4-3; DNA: TGCGCCAGCAGCCAAGTCAAGGGTGAGCAGTTCTTC; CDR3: CASSQVKGEQFF
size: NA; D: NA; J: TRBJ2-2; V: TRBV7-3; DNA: TGTGCCAGCAGCTTAGCAAACAGCGCCGGGGAGCTGTTTTTT; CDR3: CASSLANSAGELFF
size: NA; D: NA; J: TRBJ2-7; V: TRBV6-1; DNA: TGTACCAGCGGTCGGGGCAGCTACGAGCAGTACTTC; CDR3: CTSGRGSYEQYF
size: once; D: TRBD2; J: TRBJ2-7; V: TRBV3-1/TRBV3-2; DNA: TGTGCCAGCAGCCCCACGGGGGCGGGAGGGAGCGAGCAGTACTTC; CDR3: CASSPTGAGGSEQYF
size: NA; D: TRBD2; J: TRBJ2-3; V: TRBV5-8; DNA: TGTGCCAGCAGCCGACGGGGGGTAGCGGTCACAGATACGCAGTATTTT; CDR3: CASSRRGVAVTDTQYF
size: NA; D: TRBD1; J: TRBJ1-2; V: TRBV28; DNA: TGTGCCAGCAGCAATCCAACAGGGGGAAACTATGGCTACACCTTC; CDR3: CASSNPTGGNYGYTF
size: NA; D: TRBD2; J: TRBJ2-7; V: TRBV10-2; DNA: TGCGCCAGCAACCTCGGAGCGGGAGTGGATCCCTACGAGCAGTACTTC; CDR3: CASNLGAGVDPYEQYF
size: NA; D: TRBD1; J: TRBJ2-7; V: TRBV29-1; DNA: TGCAGCGTGACAGGGAACTCCTACGAGCAGTACTTC; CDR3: CSVTGNSYEQYF
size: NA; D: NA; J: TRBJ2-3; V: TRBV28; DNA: TGTGCCAGCAGTTTAATCCGGAAAGATACGCAGTATTTT; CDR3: CASSLIRKDTQYF